This TCR beta chain was recorded in a study of blood T cells in healthy people across ages. Then a second PCR, running about 7 to 11 cycles, was carried out with a sample-barcoded 5' primer and a J-beta primer mix. TCRdb reanalysed the 5' RACE reads using MiXCR and keeps one entry per CDR3 protein. The sample yields 850,000 to 1,000,000 distinct CDR3 sequences, around 48% seen once. The CDR3 is 14 amino acids. CDR1 and CDR2 (germline): ENHRY, SYGVKD. About this clonotype: Relative to the germline gene, one junction end is altered; a read error may explain this.

The chain employs TRBV10-3 and TRBJ2-7; 10 nucleotides match TRBD2. The specimen was blood. This receptor was obtained from a man aged 25 to 45 in good health. In DNA, the CDR3 is TGCGCCATCAGTGGGAGCGGGGGGGAATACGAGCAGTACTTC. Its translation: CAISGSGGEYEQYF.